The 31 T cell receptor beta chains listed next were all sequenced from one sample in a study of T cells in tumors after PD-1 blockade. Described time point: first of two pre-therapy site-matched biopsies roughly eight weeks apart. Sequencing used immunoSEQ multiplex PCR; TCRdb keeps in-frame clones, though not all of them. This sample carries under 4,500 clones, approximately 73% of them seen once, and the ten largest clones take 6% to 8%. Sequenced here: tumor tissue, sampled before anti-PD-1 treatment. Receptors were obtained from a human donor with basal cell carcinoma.

In its sample, this clone was seen a few times. V is TRBV5-4 and J is TRBJ1-2; D unresolved. Germline V gene sequence: CDR1 SGHNT, CDR2 YYREEE (reference sequence). The V end lost 0 bases, the J end lost 8 bases, and 14 bases lay between the germline ends. This CDR3 comprises 14 residues. The DNA of the CDR3 is TGTGCCAGCAGCTTGGAAGGAGGACCCGGGGGCTACACCTTC. Translation gives CASSLEGGPGGYTF.

CDR3 coding DNA: TGCGCCAGCAGCCCAGGACTAGGAGGGGCGTACACAGATACGCAGTATTTT. The encoded protein is CASSPGLGGAYTDTQYF. The V and J genes are TRBV5-1 and TRBJ2-3; 7 bases align to TRBD2. V trimming: 4 bases; J trimming: 2 bases; junction bases outside the gene matches: 13. Germline CDR1 SGHRS, CDR2 YFSETQ. The CDR3 spans 17 residues.

The sample holds a few counts of this clone. One end of the junction varies from germline; a read error may be responsible. V gene TRBV28 combines with J gene TRBJ2-1, with 11 bases lining up with TRBD2. CDR3 length: 13 residues. Germline-derived CDR1 and CDR2 are MDHEN and SYDVKM. DNA of the CDR3: TGTGCCAGCATGAGTAGCGGGGGGGCAAGTCGAGTCTTC. It encodes CASMSSGGASRVF. Together with reference TRBV28 and TRBJ2-1, the CDR3 gives the full variable domain: DVKVTQSSRYLVKRTGEKVFLECVQDMDHENMFWYRQDPGLGLRLIYFSYDVKMKEKGDIPEGYSVSREKKERFSLILESASTNQTSMYLCASMSSGGASRVFGPGTRLTVL.

This chain joins TRBV19 and TRBJ2-2; 14 bases map to TRBD2. Germline V gene data show CDR1 as LNHDA and CDR2 as SQIVND (reference sequence). After removal of 7 bases from V and 6 bases from J, the junction contained 4 bases not matched to a gene. This CDR3 contains 15 residues. The CDR3: CASNRLAGGPGELFF. The CDR3 nucleotides are TGTGCCAGTAACAGACTAGCGGGGGGGCCCGGGGAGCTGTTTTTT.

V and J are TRBV5-1 and TRBJ2-1, with D perhaps TRBD2 (7 bases). The V gene lost 4 bases and the J gene lost 6 bases, with 20 bases spanning the gap. CDR3 size: 16 residues. Germline V gene data show CDR1 as SGHRS and CDR2 as YFSETQ. The CDR3 DNA follows: TGCGCCAGCAGCCTCCTCCTGGGGGGGGCGGGCAATGAGCAGTTCTTC. Translated: CASSLLLGGAGNEQFF.

The gene calls are TRBV5-4 and TRBJ1-2, with 10 nucleotides matching TRBD1. The CDR3 runs 15 residues. V shed 4 bases and J 3 bases; nucleotides not matched to a gene: 6. In germline, CDR1 is SGHNT, CDR2 YYREEE (reference sequence). The CDR3 region has the DNA TGTGCCAGCAGCATCGGGACAGGGGATGACTATGGCTACACCTTC. This translates into CASSIGTGDDYGYTF.

The chain has TRBV10-3 and TRBJ2-5; the match to TRBD2 covers 7 bases. The CDR3 loop spans 13 amino acids. Losses at the gene ends were 2 bases for V and 6 bases for J; bases not matched to a gene: 3. CDR1 and CDR2 (germline): ENHRY, SYGVKD. The CDR3 DNA reads as TGTGCCATCAGTGAGGGGGGGGAAAAGACCCAGTACTTC. Residues: CAISEGGEKTQYF.

The V and J genes are TRBV4-1 and TRBJ1-5, with TRBD1 as a possible D gene (6 bases). Trimming stripped 2 bases from V and 2 bases from J, with 10 bases between. CDR3 length equals 15 residues. Germline loops: CDR1 MGHRA, CDR2 YSYEKL. This CDR3 reads CASSQIYRGNQPQHF. The CDR3 DNA reads as TGCGCCAGCAGCCAAATTTACAGGGGCAATCAGCCCCAGCATTTT.

The chain combines TRBV7-9 with TRBJ2-1; no clear D. The CDR3 loop spans 15 amino acids. With 3 bases removed from V and 5 bases from J, the gap between germline ends came to 14 bases. Germline loops: CDR1 SEHNR, CDR2 FQNEAQ (reference sequence). The CDR3 bases are TGTGCCAGCAGCTTCCTAAGGGTTCATCACAATGAGCAGTTCTTC. As protein: CASSFLRVHHNEQFF.

The chain uses TRBV30 and TRBJ1-3; 9 bases are a match to TRBD1. This CDR3 spans 14 amino acids. The ends lost 6 bases at V and 4 bases at J; junction bases unmatched: 7. From germline, CDR1 is GTSNPN and CDR2 SVGIG (reference sequence). CDR3 in amino acids: CACLTGGFGNTIYF. DNA of the CDR3: TGTGCCTGCCTAACAGGGGGCTTCGGAAACACCATATATTTT.

The chain employs TRBV15 and TRBJ2-1; 12 bases match TRBD2. Per germline, CDR1 LNHNV and CDR2 YYDKDF (reference sequence). This CDR3 contains 15 residues. J was trimmed by 8 bases and V by 3 bases; bases with no gene match: 5. The CDR3 reads CATSRTSGGTDEQFF. CDR3 sequence (DNA): TGTGCCACCAGCAGGACTAGCGGGGGAACAGATGAGCAGTTCTTC.

The chain joins TRBV27 to TRBJ2-7; 12 bases line up with TRBD1. The germline V gene has CDR1 MNHEY and CDR2 SMNVEV (reference sequence). V lost 2 bases to trimming and J lost 7 bases; unmatched junction nucleotides: 6. The CDR3 has 15 residues. Here the CDR3 DNA reads TGTGCCAGCAGTTTAGTGGGACAGGGGGCGAGGGAGCAGTACTTC. This encodes CASSLVGQGAREQYF.

The genes are TRBV20-1 and TRBJ1-1, with D unclear. Germline V gene lookup returns CDR1 DFQATT and CDR2 SNEGSKA (reference sequence). The CDR3 is 11 amino acids. Deletions cut 4 bases from V and 7 bases from J, with 10 bases between. As DNA, the CDR3 is TGCAGTGCTAAGGGTTTACTTGAAGCTTTCTTT. Amino acid sequence: CSAKGLLEAFF.

The chain employs TRBV7-2 and TRBJ1-3; D is undetermined. Germline assignment: CDR1 SGHTA and CDR2 FQGNSA. The CDR3 is 15 residues long. V lost 6 bases to trimming and J lost 2 bases, with 14 bases between them. The CDR3 is CASSFIGSPGNTIYF. In DNA form, the CDR3 reads TGTGCCAGCAGTTTTATAGGGAGCCCTGGAAACACCATATATTTT.

The chain couples TRBV6-6 to TRBJ2-5, with 8 bases aligning to TRBD1. This CDR3 has 15 residues. Germline CDR1 reads MNHNY; CDR2 reads SVGAGI (reference sequence). The V segment lost 2 bases and the J segment 4 bases; nucleotides outside the gene matches: 6. CDR3 DNA sequence: TGTGCCAGCAGTTACCTTGGACAGGGCGCAGAGACCCAGTACTTC. Amino acid sequence: CASSYLGQGAETQYF.

This clone occurred once. The chain links TRBV5-1 to TRBJ2-7; D tentatively reads TRBD1 or TRBD2 (5 bases each). The CDR3 is 14 amino acids. Germline lookup yields CDR1 SGHRS and CDR2 YFSETQ. V lost 0 bases and J lost 3, with 10 bases in between. For the CDR3, the DNA is TGCGCCAGCAGCTTGGCAGGGACCGTCTACGAGCAGTACTTC. This encodes CASSLAGTVYEQYF.

The V and J genes are TRBV5-1 and TRBJ1-1; 7 nucleotides agree with TRBD1. Per germline, CDR1 SGHRS and CDR2 YFSETQ. This CDR3 is 16 amino acids long. The J segment lost 8 bases and the V segment lost 3 bases, leaving 16 bases of the junction unmatched. The CDR3 sequence is CASSSATTGPIMEAFF. Written as DNA, the CDR3 is TGCGCCAGCAGCTCAGCCACGACAGGGCCGATAATGGAAGCTTTCTTT.

The chain joins TRBV19 to TRBJ1-1; 7 bases are a match to TRBD1. Germline trimming cut 10 bases from V and 0 bases from J; bases unmatched to any gene: 5. The CDR3 loop spans 13 amino acids. The germline gives CDR1 LNHDA, CDR2 SQIVND (reference sequence). CDR3 in DNA: TGTGCCACAATTGACAGGGTGAACACTGAAGCTTTCTTT. This translates into CATIDRVNTEAFF.

The chain links TRBV19 to TRBJ2-5, with a tentative D call TRBD2 (7 bases). Germline V lookup: CDR1 LNHDA, CDR2 SQIVND (reference sequence). This CDR3 has 16 amino acids. The V end was cut by 4 bases, the J end by 4 bases, with 19 bases between. The CDR3 coding sequence is TGTGCCAGTAGTACCAGGCCGGGGGGCCTGGGAGAGACCCAGTACTTC. Its protein is CASSTRPGGLGETQYF.

This chain uses TRBV6-2 or TRBV6-3 with TRBJ2-7, with TRBD1 as a possible D gene (5 bases). V lost 2 bases and J lost 0, with 8 bases in between. This CDR3 region has 14 residues. Per germline, CDR1 MNHEY and CDR2 SVGEGT. The CDR3 DNA is TGTGCCAGCAGTTACGGACACCTCTCCTACGAGCAGTACTTC. This sequence encodes CASSYGHLSYEQYF.

This clone is a singleton in its sample. The chain links TRBV7-9 to TRBJ1-1; D is possibly TRBD1 (5 bases). The CDR3 runs 13 residues. Deletions cut 6 bases from V and 4 bases from J, with 12 bases between. CDR1 and CDR2 from the germline V gene are SEHNR and FQNEAQ (reference sequence). DNA for the CDR3: TGTGCCAGCAGTTGGGACCCCGCCACTGAAGCTTTCTTT. Amino acid sequence: CASSWDPATEAFF.

Written as DNA, the CDR3 is TGTGCCAGCTCACAGACGGGACAGAGCACAGATACGCAGTATTTT. Translated, it gives CASSQTGQSTDTQYF. The chain couples TRBV18 to TRBJ2-3, with 7 bases fitting TRBD1. Germline V gene lookup returns CDR1 KGHSH and CDR2 LQKENI. The CDR3 length is 15 residues. V shed 4 bases and J 0 bases; nucleotides not matched to a gene: 4. The full variable domain, its missing parts supplied by reference TRBV18 and TRBJ2-3, is NAGVMQNPRHLVRRRGQEARLRCSPMKGHSHVYWYRQLPEEGLKFMVYLQKENIIDESGMPKERFSAEFPKEGPSILRIQQVVRGDSAAYFCASSQTGQSTDTQYFGPGTRLTVL.

The rearrangement uses TRBV5-1 and TRBJ2-1; 10 bases match TRBD2. Per the germline V gene, CDR1 is SGHRS and CDR2 is YFSETQ. The V segment lost 0 bases and the J segment 8 bases; nucleotides outside the gene matches: 11. The CDR3 is 17 residues long. The CDR3, as DNA: TGCGCCAGCAGCTTGGGCCTAGCGGGGGCTAAAGGGGATGAGCAGTTCTTC. Its protein product is CASSLGLAGAKGDEQFF.

J is TRBJ2-2 and V is TRBV5-4; D perhaps matches TRBD1 (5 bases). The CDR3 spans 17 residues. Between the trimmed V and J ends, which lost 4 bases and 1 base, there was a span of 17 bases. Germline V gene lookup returns CDR1 SGHNT and CDR2 YYREEE (reference sequence). This CDR3 reads CASSPGLQEQNTGELFF. The DNA for the CDR3 is TGTGCCAGCAGCCCGGGCCTACAGGAACAGAACACCGGGGAGCTGTTTTTT.

This clone was seen more than once but under ten times. The V call is TRBV5-1, the J call TRBJ1-2; D gene uncertain. This CDR3 comprises 12 residues. V was cut by 1 base and J by 8 bases, with 9 bases left in between. Germline-derived CDR1 and CDR2 are SGHRS and YFSETQ. CDR3 loop: CASSLSRSGYTF. The CDR3 DNA is TGCGCCAGCAGCTTGTCGAGGAGCGGCTACACCTTC.

The sample holds a few counts of this clone. The chain is built from TRBV6-6 and TRBJ1-1; tentatively, D is TRBD1 (5 bases). The CDR3 has 16 residues. Trimming stripped 5 bases from V and 5 bases from J, with 21 bases between. Looked up from germline, CDR1 is MNHNY and CDR2 is SVGAGI (reference sequence). Here the CDR3 DNA reads TGTGCCAGCAGTATTACTGCCTGGCGGGGGAGGACTGAAGCTTTCTTT. Translation gives CASSITAWRGRTEAFF.

The chain combines TRBV7-2 with TRBJ1-2; a possible D gene is TRBD1 (6 bases). Looked up from germline, CDR1 is SGHTA and CDR2 is FQGNSA. V was cut by 1 base and J by 4 bases, with 13 bases left in between. This CDR3 contains 15 residues. CDR3 residues: CASSLEQGVAYGYTF. The CDR3 DNA follows: TGTGCCAGCAGCTTAGAACAGGGAGTTGCCTATGGCTACACCTTC.

This clone rates as medium-sized (0.01 to 0.1%). The chain employs TRBV7-9 and TRBJ1-2; TRBD1 matches 10 bases. Looked up from germline, CDR1 is SEHNR and CDR2 is FQNEAQ (reference sequence). J was trimmed by 2 bases and V by 5 bases; bases with no gene match: 5. This CDR3 spans 15 amino acids. As DNA, the CDR3 is TGTGCCAGCAGCCCCCGGGGACAGGGGAACTATGGCTACACCTTC. This sequence encodes CASSPRGQGNYGYTF.

This chain links TRBV7-9 with TRBJ2-7, with 13 bases fitting TRBD2. The germline V gene encodes CDR1 SEHNR and CDR2 FQNEAQ (reference sequence). The CDR3 is 15 amino acids. After removal of 3 bases from V and 7 bases from J, the junction contained 6 bases not matched to a gene. The CDR3 spells CASSFRLAGGTEQYF. CDR3 DNA sequence: TGTGCCAGCAGCTTTAGACTAGCGGGGGGCACTGAGCAGTACTTC.

This sequence joins TRBV5-1 and TRBJ2-3, with 11 bases aligning to TRBD2. After removal of 6 bases from V and 5 bases from J, the junction contained 8 bases not matched to a gene. The CDR3 is 15 amino acids. CDR1 and CDR2 (germline): SGHRS, YFSETQ. CDR3 residues: CASKGTSGLGDTQYF. In DNA, the CDR3 is TGCGCCAGCAAGGGGACTAGCGGCCTGGGAGATACGCAGTATTTT. Full variable domain (outside the CDR3, taken from reference TRBV5-1 and TRBJ2-3): KAGVTQTPRYLIKTRGQQVTLSCSPISGHRSVSWYQQTPGQGLQFLFEYFSETQRNKGNFPGRFSGRQFSNSRSEMNVSTLELGDSALYLCASKGTSGLGDTQYFGPGTRLTVL.

The chain recombines TRBV28 with TRBJ2-7; D remains unclear. The CDR3 runs to 16 residues. The V and J ends lost 4 bases and 0 bases respectively, with 16 bases between them. Germline V gene data show CDR1 as MDHEN and CDR2 as SYDVKM. Written as DNA, the CDR3 is TGTGCCAGCAGTTCCCTGGACGGATGGGCCTCCTACGAGCAGTACTTC. Amino acid sequence: CASSSLDGWASYEQYF.